This TCR beta chain originates from a study of shared clonotypes between healthy human individuals. As for this clone: The antigen is undetermined.

TCRdb's copy holds only in-frame clones and misses some; the assay was immunoSEQ multiplex PCR. The data contain some 2,400,000 clones, around 95% of them singletons. Study results and caveats: It was only blood that was sampled, and tissue repertoires likely differ. Clonotypes which were not shared had lower generation probabilities than clonotypes that all four donors shared.

V was pared by 3 bases and J by 2 bases, with 13 bases between. Germline values: CDR1 LNHNV, CDR2 YYDKDF (reference sequence). This CDR3 is built from 15 residues. The sequencing sample was made of naive CD4+ T cells sorted from blood. This sample's subset: CD45RA+ positively selected. This sequence was found in a man between 18 and 29 years old in good health. The chain recombines TRBV15 with TRBJ2-5; D not certain. The CDR3 DNA reads TGTGCCACCAGCAGGGTTGTCTGGGGTCAAGAGACCCAGTACTTC. Its protein is CATSRVVWGQETQYF.